These 30 T cell receptor beta chains were all obtained from the same sample, sequenced in a study of regulatory T cells in long-lasting Graves disease. Building the TCR beta libraries relied on iRepertoire HTBI primers, and CDR3 regions underwent Arm-PCR. TCRdb used MiXCR to reprocess the multiplex PCR reads, holding one entry per CDR3 protein. The sample has about 620,000 distinct CDR3 sequences; 15% to 20% are singletons. Time point described: newly diagnosed GD, antithyroid drugs for less than 3 months. PBMCs provided the RNA from which the TCR library was made. Another study also made use of these data, one on T cells in Graves' hyperthyroidism and ophthalmopathy.

Here the sequenced sample was peripheral blood mononuclear cells (PBMCs), taken at new diagnosis, from a patient treated with antithyroid drugs. The source is a woman younger than 45 with Graves disease.

V usage is TRBV19 and J usage is TRBJ2-7, with unresolved D. The CDR3 contains 15 residues. Trimming removed 6 bases at V and 5 bases at J, with 20 bases between. Germline-derived CDR1 and CDR2 are LNHDA and SQIVND (reference sequence). The CDR3 sequence is CASRRVAVPADEQYF. CDR3 nucleotides: TGTGCCAGTAGACGGGTCGCGGTACCCGCTGACGAGCAGTACTTC.

This clonotype has a count of ten or more. The chain carries TRBV28 and TRBJ2-1; weak D call: TRBD2 (5 bases). This CDR3 contains 16 residues. Trimming left V 6 bases short and J 9 bases short, with 24 bases between. Germline V gene sequence: CDR1 MDHEN, CDR2 SYDVKM. The CDR3: CASSPNKMEEDVEQFF. For the CDR3, the DNA is TGTGCCAGCAGCCCGAATAAAATGGAGGAAGACGTTGAGCAGTTCTTC. Looking up the rest from reference TRBV28 and TRBJ2-1 gives the full variable domain: DVKVTQSSRYLVKRTGEKVFLECVQDMDHENMFWYRQDPGLGLRLIYFSYDVKMKEKGDIPEGYSVSREKKERFSLILESASTNQTSMYLCASSPNKMEEDVEQFFGPGTRLTVL.

This clonotype was recorded many times. The chain is built from TRBV12-3 or TRBV12-4 and TRBJ2-3, with 11 bases matching TRBD1. Trimming cost V 4 bases and J 4 bases; bases outside gene matches: 4. This CDR3 comprises 15 residues. This CDR3 is CASSWTGGAADTQYF. In DNA form, the CDR3 reads TGTGCCAGCAGTTGGACAGGGGGCGCCGCAGATACGCAGTATTTT.

This clonotype was counted at least ten times. The chain links TRBV2 to TRBJ2-7, with 7 bases aligning to TRBD2. CDR1 and CDR2 (germline): SNHLY, FYNNEI. The trim removed 4 bases at V and 3 bases at J, leaving 6 bases unmatched. The CDR3 totals 14 residues. The DNA of the CDR3 is TGTGCCAGCAGTGTAGGGGAGGGGCTCTACGAGCAGTACTTC. As protein: CASSVGEGLYEQYF.

The table lists this clonotype with many counts. The gene calls are TRBV7-2 and TRBJ2-5; 8 bases are a match to TRBD2. Germline lookup yields CDR1 SGHTA and CDR2 FQGNSA. V was clipped by 7 bases and J by 5 bases; unmatched bases: 12. The CDR3 has 15 residues. The CDR3 here is CASIPGVASGETQYF. The CDR3 nucleotides read TGTGCCAGCATCCCGGGGGTGGCTAGCGGGGAGACCCAGTACTTC.

This chain links TRBV7-2 with TRBJ1-3, with TRBD1 as a possible D gene (6 bases). The CDR3 extends over 12 amino acids. The V and J ends lost 3 bases and 15 bases respectively, with 15 bases between them. From germline, CDR1 is SGHTA and CDR2 FQGNSA. The CDR3 loop reads CASSFLTGQQYF. The CDR3 DNA sequence: TGTGCCAGCAGCTTTCTAACGGGACAACAATATTTT.

This clonotype was observed a few times. The rearrangement joins TRBV4-1 to TRBJ2-7; 8 nucleotides agree with TRBD2. Germline V gene sequence: CDR1 MGHRA, CDR2 YSYEKL. This CDR3 has 15 amino acids. The J segment lost 0 bases and the V segment lost 4 bases, leaving 5 bases of the junction unmatched. The DNA for the CDR3 is TGCGCCAGCAGCCCGGTAAGCGGGAGCTCCTACGAGCAGTACTTC. It is translated as CASSPVSGSSYEQYF.

This chain connects TRBV3-1 to TRBJ1-1; D unresolved. V was shortened by 4 bases and J by 0 bases, with 15 bases between the two germline ends. The CDR3 has 16 amino acids. Germline V gives CDR1 LGHDT, CDR2 YNNKEL (reference sequence). The CDR3 protein is CASSRSAYSMNTEAFF. CDR3 bases: TGTGCCAGCAGCCGGAGCGCTTACTCGATGAACACTGAAGCTTTCTTT. Full variable domain (rest looked up from reference TRBV3-1 and TRBJ1-1): DTAVSQTPKYLVTQMGNDKSIKCEQNLGHDTMYWYKQDSKKFLKIMFSYNNKELIINETVPNRFSPKSPDKAHLNLHINSLELGDSAVYFCASSRSAYSMNTEAFFGQGTRLTVV.

This clonotype was detected ten times or more. The chain combines TRBV28 with TRBJ1-5; weak D call: TRBD1 (5 bases). Deletions cut 4 bases from V and 5 bases from J, with 12 bases between. Per germline, CDR1 MDHEN and CDR2 SYDVKM. This CDR3 is built from 14 residues. The CDR3 region has the DNA TGTGCCAGCAGTTACGGGGTGGGGGATCAGCCCCAGCATTTT. It encodes CASSYGVGDQPQHF. Full variable domain (missing parts from reference TRBV28 and TRBJ1-5): DVKVTQSSRYLVKRTGEKVFLECVQDMDHENMFWYRQDPGLGLRLIYFSYDVKMKEKGDIPEGYSVSREKKERFSLILESASTNQTSMYLCASSYGVGDQPQHFGDGTRLSIL.

This clonotype turned up a few times. This chain joins TRBV5-1 and TRBJ2-2; D is unresolved. Germline CDR1 reads SGHRS; CDR2 reads YFSETQ. V was cut by 1 base and J by 1 base, with 11 bases left in between. This CDR3 has 16 residues. The CDR3 reads CASSLNVRRNTGELFF. CDR3 in DNA: TGCGCCAGCAGCTTGAACGTCCGTCGGAACACCGGGGAGCTGTTTTTT.

The V gene is TRBV6-2 or TRBV6-3, the J gene TRBJ2-3; a possible D gene is TRBD2 (7 bases). This CDR3 comprises 16 residues. Germline loops: CDR1 MNHEY, CDR2 SVGEGT. With 5 bases removed from V and 5 bases from J, the gap between germline ends came to 20 bases. CDR3 amino acids: CASSTQGGGLGDTQYF. Here the CDR3 DNA reads TGTGCCAGCAGTACACAGGGCGGGGGTTTGGGAGATACGCAGTATTTT.

This clonotype was seen a few times. CDR3 residues: CASSPAGESYFF. Here the CDR3 DNA reads TGTGCCAGCTCACCAGCTGGGGAGAGTTACTTCTTC. The chain couples TRBV18 to TRBJ2-1; TRBD2 might be the D (5 bases). The CDR3 has 12 residues. The germline gives CDR1 KGHSH, CDR2 LQKENI. The V and J ends lost 2 bases and 16 bases respectively, with 15 bases between them.

The chain recombines TRBV5-4 with TRBJ2-1, with 10 bases lining up with TRBD2. Germline assignment: CDR1 SGHNT and CDR2 YYREEE (reference sequence). CDR3 length: 15 amino acids. Trimming took 6 bases from V and 9 from J; bases not matched to a gene: 12. CDR3 DNA sequence: TGTGCCAGCACCCCCGCGGCTAGCGGGAGAGTTGAGCAGTTCTTC. Residues: CASTPAASGRVEQFF.

This clonotype was counted only a few times. Here the CDR3 reads CASRTGATTGELFF. In DNA, the CDR3 is TGTGCCAGCAGAACAGGGGCGACTACCGGGGAGCTGTTTTTT. The V call is TRBV7-3, the J call TRBJ2-2; 7 bases are a match to TRBD1. CDR1 SGHTA and CDR2 FQGTGA come from the germline V gene. Trimming removed 6 bases from V and 5 bases from J; junction bases left unmatched: 6. The CDR3 contains 14 residues.

With respect to this clonotype: Sequence at one end of the junction differs from germline and may be a read error. V gene TRBV20-1 combines with J gene TRBJ2-7; TRBD2 is a possible D gene (6 bases). The CDR3 has 14 residues. CDR1 DFQATT and CDR2 SNEGSKA come from the germline V gene (reference sequence). The CDR3 DNA is TGCAGTGCTGTGGGAGGCTTGGATTACTACAAGCAGTACTTC. The encoded protein is CSAVGGLDYYKQYF.

This clonotype was seen ten or more times. The rearrangement links TRBV12-3 or TRBV12-4 to TRBJ1-2; no clear D. Trimming removed 3 bases from V and 7 bases from J, with 9 bases in between. The length of the CDR3 is 12 residues. CDR3 DNA sequence: TGTGCCAGCAGTTTTATCGGCGGTGGCTACACCTTC. It yields the protein CASSFIGGGYTF.

The chain links TRBV6-2 or TRBV6-3 to TRBJ1-3; the match to TRBD1 covers 7 bases. Germline loops: CDR1 MNHEY, CDR2 SVGEGT. The V segment lost 6 bases and the J segment 0 bases; nucleotides outside the gene matches: 14. The CDR3 totals 18 residues. For the CDR3, the DNA is TGTGCCAGCAGCGTAGTAATACCGGGACAGCGCTCTGGAAACACCATATATTTT. Translation gives CASSVVIPGQRSGNTIYF.

This clonotype has a count of ten or more. The chain joins TRBV28 to TRBJ1-1; no clear D gene. V lost 4 bases to trimming and J lost 3 bases, with 15 bases between them. CDR1 is MDHEN and CDR2 is SYDVKM in the germline V gene. The CDR3 runs 15 residues. CDR3 sequence reads: CASSSHSSRDTEAFF. The CDR3 region has the DNA TGTGCCAGCAGTTCCCACTCCTCGAGGGACACTGAAGCTTTCTTT.

The V call is TRBV24-1, the J call TRBJ2-5; D unclear. Trimming took off 1 base at V and 3 bases at J, with 2 bases between the two ends. This CDR3 comprises 12 residues. In germline, CDR1 is KGHDR, CDR2 SFDVKD. CDR3 DNA: TGTGCCACCAGTGATTTAGAAGAGACCCAGTACTTC. It encodes CATSDLEETQYF.

This chain joins TRBV5-6 and TRBJ2-5, with TRBD1 matching 8 bases. J gave up 0 bases and V 3 bases, and 4 bases lay outside the gene matches. CDR1 and CDR2 (germline): SGHDT, YYEEEE. The CDR3 runs 15 residues. The CDR3 DNA reads as TGTGCCAGCAGCTGGGTGGACAGGGACCAAGAGACCCAGTACTTC. This sequence encodes CASSWVDRDQETQYF.

This clonotype was seen more than once but under ten times. The junction does not match germline at one end; this may be a read error. The V gene is TRBV5-1, the J gene TRBJ1-3; D not resolved. This CDR3 has 16 amino acids. Germline assignment: CDR1 SGHRS and CDR2 YFSETQ. DNA of the CDR3: TGCGCCAGCAGTTTGGAGGGAGGTCACTCTGGAAACACCATATATTTT. It specifies CASSLEGGHSGNTIYF.

This clonotype was seen more than once but under ten times. This chain joins TRBV9 and TRBJ2-6; no clear D gene. V lost 1 base, J lost 1 base, and 6 bases lay in between. The CDR3 runs to 15 residues. Germline V CDR1 and CDR2: SGDLS, YYNGEE. CDR3 DNA sequence: TGTGCCAGCAGCGTACCTGTTTCTGGGGCCAACGTCCTGACTTTC. It encodes CASSVPVSGANVLTF.

This clonotype was counted only a few times. The V gene is TRBV2, the J gene TRBJ2-5; 9 nucleotides line up with TRBD1. CDR1 is SNHLY, CDR2 FYNNEI, per germline. V shed 7 bases and J 5 bases; nucleotides not matched to a gene: 11. This CDR3 spans 15 amino acids. CDR3 residues: CASTSTGGVGETQYF. In nucleotides, the CDR3 is TGTGCCAGCACCTCAACAGGGGGCGTGGGTGAGACCCAGTACTTC.

This clonotype was seen a handful of times. The chain is built from TRBV6-1 and TRBJ2-3; D is possibly TRBD1 (6 bases). Per the germline V gene, CDR1 is MNHNS and CDR2 is SASEGT. The CDR3 runs to 14 residues. Between the trimmed V and J ends, which lost 4 bases and 6 bases, there was a span of 14 bases. The CDR3 is CASSALGAADTQYF. Written as DNA, the CDR3 is TGTGCCAGCAGTGCGTTGGGGGCAGCGGATACGCAGTATTTT.

This clonotype was picked up a small number of times. The genes are TRBV10-3 and TRBJ1-2; 7 nucleotides agree with TRBD1. Per germline, CDR1 ENHRY and CDR2 SYGVKD. V dropped 6 bases and J dropped 5; count of bases not matched to a gene: 3. The CDR3 consists of 12 residues. CDR3 DNA sequence: TGTGCCATCAGGTCAGGGGGTTATGGCTACACCTTC. Translation gives CAIRSGGYGYTF.

This clonotype was detected many times. The chain couples TRBV13 to TRBJ1-1; no clear D gene. The CDR3 covers 12 residues. Germline lookup yields CDR1 PRHDT and CDR2 FYEKMQ (reference sequence). V dropped 2 bases and J dropped 8 bases, with 9 bases sitting between them. This CDR3 reads CASSLLTSEAFF. DNA of the CDR3: TGTGCCAGCAGCTTACTGACGTCAGAAGCTTTCTTT. Based on the CDR3 plus reference TRBV13 and TRBJ1-1, the full variable domain is AAGVIQSPRHLIKEKRETATLKCYPIPRHDTVYWYQQGPGQDPQFLISFYEKMQSDKGSIPDRFSAQQFSDYHSELNMSSLELGDSALYFCASSLLTSEAFFGQGTRLTVV.

This clonotype was seen a few times. J is TRBJ2-5 and V is TRBV28; 7 nucleotides line up with TRBD2. The CDR3 runs 14 residues. Germline CDR1 and CDR2: MDHEN and SYDVKM. V was clipped by 1 base and J by 7 bases; unmatched bases: 6. The CDR3 coding sequence is TGTGCCAGCAGTTTATCCGCGGGAGATGGGACCCAGTACTTC. Protein product: CASSLSAGDGTQYF. Supplemented by reference TRBV28 and TRBJ2-5, the full variable domain reads DVKVTQSSRYLVKRTGEKVFLECVQDMDHENMFWYRQDPGLGLRLIYFSYDVKMKEKGDIPEGYSVSREKKERFSLILESASTNQTSMYLCASSLSAGDGTQYFGPGTRLLVL.

This clonotype has only one observation. This sequence joins TRBV7-9 and TRBJ2-1, with 14 positions matching TRBD2. Germline V gives CDR1 SEHNR, CDR2 FQNEAQ (reference sequence). With 5 bases clipped from V and 7 bases from J, the junction kept 7 bases outside the gene matches. The CDR3 loop spans 16 amino acids. Here the CDR3 DNA reads TGTGCCAGCAGCCCCGGGACTAGCGGGAGTAATAATGAGCAGTTCTTC. Translating it yields CASSPGTSGSNNEQFF.

This clonotype was seen ten or more times. The rearrangement joins TRBV12-3 or TRBV12-4 to TRBJ1-5; D is unclear. V was cut by 2 bases and J by 6 bases, with 5 bases left in between. The CDR3 length is 12 residues. CDR3 DNA: TGTGCCAGCAGTTTATCAGGTCAGCCCCAGCATTTT. It translates to CASSLSGQPQHF.

This clonotype came up a few times. The chain recombines TRBV30 with TRBJ1-5, with TRBD1 matching over 8 bases. This CDR3 region has 15 residues. V shed 1 base and J 7 bases; nucleotides not matched to a gene: 9. CDR1 GTSNPN and CDR2 SVGIG come from the germline V gene (reference sequence). The CDR3 here is CAWSGSRTGSQPQHF. CDR3 coding DNA: TGTGCCTGGAGTGGGTCACGGACAGGGAGCCAGCCCCAGCATTTT.